This TCR beta chain derives from a study of regulatory T cells in long-lasting Graves disease. The germline CDR1 and CDR2 sequences are SNHLY and FYNNEI. Losses at the gene ends were 7 bases for V and 6 bases for J; bases not matched to a gene: 11. This CDR3 region has 14 residues. Researchers made TCR beta libraries by using iRepertoire HTBI primers and running Arm-PCR on CDR3 regions. TCRdb redid the calling of the multiplex PCR reads with MiXCR, one entry per CDR3 protein. The sample holds about 470,000 distinct CDR3 sequences; approximately 15% are singletons and the top ten take 16%. This clonotype was seen at least ten times. Regarding time point: newly diagnosed GD, antithyroid drugs for less than 3 months. From RNA extracted from PBMCs, the TCR library was made. Another study also made use of these data, one on T cells in Graves' hyperthyroidism and ophthalmopathy.

This TCR was sampled from a woman aged 25-40 years with Graves disease. The material sequenced was peripheral blood mononuclear cells (PBMCs), taken at new diagnosis, from a patient treated with antithyroid drugs. This chain links TRBV2 with TRBJ1-2; 7 bases match TRBD1. This CDR3 is CASKGQVWGDGYTF. CDR3 in DNA: TGTGCCAGCAAAGGACAGGTGTGGGGTGATGGCTACACCTTC. The entire variable domain, with the rest obtained from reference TRBV2 and TRBJ1-2, is as follows: EPEVTQTPSHQVTQMGQEVILRCVPISNHLYFYWYRQILGQKVEFLVSFYNNEISEKSEIFDDQFSVERPDGSNFTLKIRSTKLEDSAMYFCASKGQVWGDGYTFGSGTRLTVV.